This T cell receptor beta chain was found in a study of T cell clonotyping in hematopoietic cell transplantation (dated by TCRdb to the early 2020s). With regard to the full study: In the study, over a hundred blood samples were gathered from 35 consecutive transplant recipients and their related donors. Patients were recruited between September 2015 and January 2017 and followed until September 2020 or death.

The V end loses 4 bases and the J end loses 3 bases, and a stretch of 10 bases separates them. The CDR3 goes from the cysteine to the phenylalanine over 13 residues. CDR3 DNA is the only sequence kept; it has 39 bases, read in frame from the first base. CDR1 MNHNY and CDR2 SVGAGI are derived from the germline V gene (reference sequence). For this clone: This clone's antigen is unknown. No qualities accompany the bases; no much larger clone lies one base away.

With the immunoSEQ assay, which is a bias-controlled multiplex PCR relying on V- and J-specific primers, TCR beta CDR3 regions were amplified from genomic DNA. In a second PCR step, a proprietary barcode and Illumina adapter sequences were attached to the CDR3 amplicons. An Illumina MiSeq instrument was used for sequencing of the CDR3 libraries. Per the source publication's procedure: Export and quality control were handled in immunoSEQ Analyzer 3.0, while downstream analyses relied on R Bioconductor and Immunarch. Only productive rearrangements in the normalized downsampled data set were used to calculate repertoire metrics. In the normalized cohort, clonotypes with more than 5 templates were defined as pathologically expanded. Repertoire diversity was measured with the Inverse Simpson Index. CMV-specificity analyses were carried out on the non-normalized data set to capture all clonotypes. TCRdb took over this immuneACCESS table, retaining in-frame rearrangements with V and J assigned. Such tables are incomplete; in checked studies, under half of the missing clones stem from an unresolved V gene, and the remainder is unexplained. That table supplies the V and J calls and clone size; D and trimming were determined from the DNA. Counted in this sample were about 12,000 clones; about 70% of them appeared once. In total, the top ten clones hold about 15% of the sample.

Here is what the overall study found, with its caveats: Recipient TCR diversity fell after transplant, with pathologically expanded clonotypes rising progressively from day 30 to day 180. Sample size was limited, and cells were not sorted, so CD4 and CD8 repertoire contributions could not be separated. Overlap with donor repertoires was found for only a small fraction of recipient repertoires, with over 95% found to appear de novo at the given depth. Inverse Simpson Index values from donors and from recipients before transplant predicted broader TCR repertoire diversity after transplant.

The time point label corresponds to: 180 days after allo-HCT. Blood from recipients was drawn roughly 28 days before transplant, then again at days 30, 100 and 180 after transplant. Nuclei Lysis Solution was used to extract genomic DNA from fresh or cryopreserved unfractionated peripheral blood mononuclear cells. This TCR derives from a male patient between 60 and 69 years old who had an allogeneic stem cell transplant from an unrelated donor, so the T cells may come from the graft donor. Some clones in this sample may be carry-over from other donors' samples. In this chain, TRBV6-6 is recombined with TRBJ2-7; the D match is possibly TRBD1 or TRBD2, with 5 bases aligned in each. This specimen was peripheral blood mononuclear cells, taken 180 days after allogeneic stem cell transplant. The CDR3 region: CASSWDVGYEQYF. The sequence in DNA is TGTGCCAGCAGTTGGGACGTGGGCTACGAGCAGTACTTC.